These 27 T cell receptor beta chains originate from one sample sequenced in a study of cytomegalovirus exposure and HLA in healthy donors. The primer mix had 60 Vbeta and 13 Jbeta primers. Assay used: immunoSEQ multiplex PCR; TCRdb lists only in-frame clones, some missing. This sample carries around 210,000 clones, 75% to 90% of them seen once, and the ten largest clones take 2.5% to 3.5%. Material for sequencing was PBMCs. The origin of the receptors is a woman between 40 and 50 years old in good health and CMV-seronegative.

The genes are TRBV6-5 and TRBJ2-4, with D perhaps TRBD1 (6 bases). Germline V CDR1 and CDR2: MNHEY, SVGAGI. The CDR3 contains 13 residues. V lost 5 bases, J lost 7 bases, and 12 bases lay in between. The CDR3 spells CASSNIGGNIQYF. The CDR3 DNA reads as TGTGCCAGCAGTAACATAGGGGGTAACATTCAGTACTTC.

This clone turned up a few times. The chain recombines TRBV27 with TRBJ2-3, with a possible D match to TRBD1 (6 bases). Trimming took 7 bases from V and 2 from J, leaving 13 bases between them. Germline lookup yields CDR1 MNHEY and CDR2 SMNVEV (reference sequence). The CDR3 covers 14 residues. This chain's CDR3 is CASNLDRNTDTQYF. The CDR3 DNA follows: TGTGCCAGCAATCTGGACAGAAACACAGATACGCAGTATTTT.

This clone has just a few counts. In nucleotides, the CDR3 is TGCGCCAGCAGCTTGGCCGGGACACGGGAGACCCAGTACTTC. This codes for CASSLAGTRETQYF. The chain has TRBV5-1 and TRBJ2-5; possible D gene TRBD1, 6 bases. CDR1 SGHRS and CDR2 YFSETQ come from the germline V gene. The germline V and J ends were trimmed by 0 bases and 5 bases, with 11 bases remaining between them. CDR3 length: 14 amino acids.

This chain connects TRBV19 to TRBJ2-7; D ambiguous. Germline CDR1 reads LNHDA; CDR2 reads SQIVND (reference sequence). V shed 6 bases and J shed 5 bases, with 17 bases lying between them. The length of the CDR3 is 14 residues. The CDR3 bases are TGTGCCAGTAGGATGGAGCCTAGTTACGACGAGCAGTACTTC. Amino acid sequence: CASRMEPSYDEQYF.

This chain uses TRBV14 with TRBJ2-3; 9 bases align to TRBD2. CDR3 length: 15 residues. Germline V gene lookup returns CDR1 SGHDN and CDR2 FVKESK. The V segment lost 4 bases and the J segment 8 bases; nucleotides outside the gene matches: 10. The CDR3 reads CASSPTSGGRFTQYF. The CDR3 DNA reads TGTGCCAGCAGCCCGACTAGCGGAGGTCGGTTTACGCAGTATTTT.

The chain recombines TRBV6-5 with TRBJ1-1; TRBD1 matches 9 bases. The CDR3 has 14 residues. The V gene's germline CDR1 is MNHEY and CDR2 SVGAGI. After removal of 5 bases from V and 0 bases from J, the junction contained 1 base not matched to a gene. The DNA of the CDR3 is TGTGCCAGCAGTGGGACAGGGTTGAACACTGAAGCTTTCTTT. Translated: CASSGTGLNTEAFF.

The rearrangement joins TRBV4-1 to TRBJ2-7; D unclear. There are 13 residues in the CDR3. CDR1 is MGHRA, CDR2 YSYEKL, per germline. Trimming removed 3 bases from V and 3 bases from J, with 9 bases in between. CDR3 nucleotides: TGCGCCAGCAGCCATGGCGGAGACTACGAGCAGTACTTC. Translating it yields CASSHGGDYEQYF.

The CDR3 bases are TGCGCCAGTGGGACTGGGCCGAATGAAAAACTGTTTTTT. This gives the protein CASGTGPNEKLFF. The gene calls are TRBV5-1 and TRBJ1-4, with D maybe TRBD1 (5 bases). Trimming took off 8 bases at V and 5 bases at J, with 13 bases between the two ends. The CDR3 loop spans 13 amino acids. The germline V gene has CDR1 SGHRS and CDR2 YFSETQ.

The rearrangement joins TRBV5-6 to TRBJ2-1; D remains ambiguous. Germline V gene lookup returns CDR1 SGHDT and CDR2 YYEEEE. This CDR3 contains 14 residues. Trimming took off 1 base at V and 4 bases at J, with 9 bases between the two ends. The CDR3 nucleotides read TGTGCCAGCAGCTTGAGCGACGGATACAATGAGCAGTTCTTC. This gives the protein CASSLSDGYNEQFF.

The CDR3 sequence is CASSLHRLRERPYEQYF. The DNA of the CDR3 is TGTGCCAGCAGTTTACATCGATTGCGGGAGCGCCCCTACGAGCAGTACTTC. The chain recombines TRBV27 with TRBJ2-7, with 7 positions matching TRBD2. J was trimmed by 2 bases and V by 2 bases; bases with no gene match: 12. CDR3 length: 17 amino acids. CDR1 and CDR2 (germline): MNHEY, SMNVEV (reference sequence).

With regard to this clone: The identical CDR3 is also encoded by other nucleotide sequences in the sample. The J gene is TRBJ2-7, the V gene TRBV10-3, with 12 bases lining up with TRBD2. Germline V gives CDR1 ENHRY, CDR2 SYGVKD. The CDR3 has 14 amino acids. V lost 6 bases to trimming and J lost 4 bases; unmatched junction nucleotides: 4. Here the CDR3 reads CAIRGTSGSYEQYF. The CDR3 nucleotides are TGTGCCATCAGAGGGACTAGCGGGTCTTACGAGCAGTACTTC.

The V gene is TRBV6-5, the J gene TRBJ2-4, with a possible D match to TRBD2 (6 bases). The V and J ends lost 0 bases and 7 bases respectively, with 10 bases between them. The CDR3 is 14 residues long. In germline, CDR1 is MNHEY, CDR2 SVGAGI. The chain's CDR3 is CASSYSAGWNIQYF. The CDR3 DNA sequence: TGTGCCAGCAGTTACTCAGCGGGTTGGAACATTCAGTACTTC.

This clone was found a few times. CDR3 sequence reads: CASSPQQGRTNEKLFF. The CDR3, as DNA: TGTGCCAGCTCACCACAACAGGGTAGAACTAATGAAAAACTGTTTTTT. The rearrangement links TRBV18 to TRBJ1-4, with D perhaps matching TRBD1 (6 bases). The CDR3 is 16 residues long. V shed 1 base and J shed 1 base, with 10 bases lying between them. From germline, CDR1 is KGHSH and CDR2 LQKENI.

CDR3 sequence: CATQSTGGTDTQYF. The CDR3 DNA reads TGTGCCACCCAAAGCACGGGGGGCACAGATACGCAGTATTTT. The genes are TRBV10-3 and TRBJ2-3, with D possibly being TRBD2 (6 bases). The CDR3 runs 14 residues. Trimming removed 10 bases at V and 1 base at J, with 15 bases between. CDR1 is ENHRY and CDR2 is SYGVKD in the germline V gene.

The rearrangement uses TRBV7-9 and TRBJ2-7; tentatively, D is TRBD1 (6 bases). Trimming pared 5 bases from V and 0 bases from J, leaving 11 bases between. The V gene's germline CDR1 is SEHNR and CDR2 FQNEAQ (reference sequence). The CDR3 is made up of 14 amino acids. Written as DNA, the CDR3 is TGTGCCAGCAGCCGGACAGAGAACTCCTACGAGCAGTACTTC. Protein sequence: CASSRTENSYEQYF.

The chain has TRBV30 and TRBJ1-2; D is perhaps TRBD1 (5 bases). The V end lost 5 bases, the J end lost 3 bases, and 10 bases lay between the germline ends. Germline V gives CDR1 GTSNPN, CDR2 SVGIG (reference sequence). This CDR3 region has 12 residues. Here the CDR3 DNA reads TGTGCCTGGTCCCAGGGCGACTATGGCTACACCTTC. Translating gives CAWSQGDYGYTF.

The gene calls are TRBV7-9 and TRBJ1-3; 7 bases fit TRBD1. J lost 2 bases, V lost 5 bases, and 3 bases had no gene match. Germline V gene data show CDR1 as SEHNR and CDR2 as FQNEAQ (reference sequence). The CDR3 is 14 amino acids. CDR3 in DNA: TGTGCCAGCAGCCCCGACAGGGCTGGAAACACCATATATTTT. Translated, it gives CASSPDRAGNTIYF.

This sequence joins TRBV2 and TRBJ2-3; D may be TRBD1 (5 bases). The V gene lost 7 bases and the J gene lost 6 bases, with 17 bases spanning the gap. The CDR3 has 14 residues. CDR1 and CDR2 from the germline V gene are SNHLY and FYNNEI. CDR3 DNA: TGTGCCAGCATTCTTGACAGCAGCATGGATACGCAGTATTTT. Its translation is CASILDSSMDTQYF.

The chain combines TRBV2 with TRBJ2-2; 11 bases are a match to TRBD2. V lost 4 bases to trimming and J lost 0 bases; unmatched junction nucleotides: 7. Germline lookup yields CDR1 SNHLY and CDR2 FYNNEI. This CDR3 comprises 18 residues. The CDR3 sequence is CASSVMTSGISNTGELFF. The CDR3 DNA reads TGTGCCAGCAGTGTCATGACTAGCGGGATATCGAACACCGGGGAGCTGTTTTTT.

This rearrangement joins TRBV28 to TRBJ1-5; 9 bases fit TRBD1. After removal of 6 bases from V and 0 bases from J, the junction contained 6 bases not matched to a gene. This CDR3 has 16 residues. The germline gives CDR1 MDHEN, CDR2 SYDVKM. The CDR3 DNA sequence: TGTGCCAGCAGAAGAACAGGGGGCCGTAGCAATCAGCCCCAGCATTTT. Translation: CASRRTGGRSNQPQHF.

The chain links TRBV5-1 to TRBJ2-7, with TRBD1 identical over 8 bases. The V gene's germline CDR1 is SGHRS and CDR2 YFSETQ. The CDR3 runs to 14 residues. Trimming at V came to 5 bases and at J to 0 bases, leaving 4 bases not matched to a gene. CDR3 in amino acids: CASSVGQASYEQYF. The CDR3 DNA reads TGCGCCAGCAGTGTGGGACAGGCCTCCTACGAGCAGTACTTC. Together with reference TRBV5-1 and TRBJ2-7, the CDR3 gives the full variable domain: KAGVTQTPRYLIKTRGQQVTLSCSPISGHRSVSWYQQTPGQGLQFLFEYFSETQRNKGNFPGRFSGRQFSNSRSEMNVSTLELGDSALYLCASSVGQASYEQYFGPGTRLTVT.

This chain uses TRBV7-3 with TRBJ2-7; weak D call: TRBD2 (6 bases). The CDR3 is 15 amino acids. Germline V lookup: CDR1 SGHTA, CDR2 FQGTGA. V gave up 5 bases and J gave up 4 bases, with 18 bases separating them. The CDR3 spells CASSPHAGTGYEQYF. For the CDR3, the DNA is TGTGCCAGCAGCCCCCACGCGGGAACGGGGTACGAGCAGTACTTC. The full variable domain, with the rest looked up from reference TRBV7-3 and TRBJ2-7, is GAGVSQTPSNKVTEKGKYVELRCDPISGHTALYWYRQSLGQGPEFLIYFQGTGAADDSGLPNDRFFAVRPEGSVSTLKIQRTERGDSAVYLCASSPHAGTGYEQYFGPGTRLTVT.

Here the CDR3 DNA reads TGCGCCAGCAGCAGGCAGGGATCTAGCACAGATACGCAGTATTTT. It yields the protein CASSRQGSSTDTQYF. This chain joins TRBV5-1 and TRBJ2-3, with TRBD1 as a possible D gene (5 bases). Germline values: CDR1 SGHRS, CDR2 YFSETQ. The V gene lost 4 bases and the J gene lost 0 bases, with 12 bases spanning the gap. The CDR3 spans 15 residues.

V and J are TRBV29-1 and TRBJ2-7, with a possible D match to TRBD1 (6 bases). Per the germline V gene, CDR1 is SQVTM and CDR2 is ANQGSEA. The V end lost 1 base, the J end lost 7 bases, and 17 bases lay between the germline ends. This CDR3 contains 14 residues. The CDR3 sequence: CSVEVHAGVGEQYF. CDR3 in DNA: TGCAGCGTTGAAGTCCACGCAGGGGTAGGAGAGCAGTACTTC.

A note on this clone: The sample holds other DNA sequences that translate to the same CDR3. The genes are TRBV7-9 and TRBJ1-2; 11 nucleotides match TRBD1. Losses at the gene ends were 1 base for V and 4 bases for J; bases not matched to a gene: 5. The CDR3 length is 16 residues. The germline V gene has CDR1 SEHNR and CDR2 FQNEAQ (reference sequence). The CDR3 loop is CASSLGTGGAGYGYTF. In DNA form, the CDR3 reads TGTGCCAGCAGCTTAGGGACAGGGGGCGCTGGCTATGGCTACACCTTC.

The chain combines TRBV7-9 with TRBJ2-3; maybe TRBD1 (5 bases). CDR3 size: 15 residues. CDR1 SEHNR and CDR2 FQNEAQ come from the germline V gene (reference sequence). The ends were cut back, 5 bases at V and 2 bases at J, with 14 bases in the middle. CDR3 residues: CASSKRQLYTDTQYF. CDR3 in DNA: TGTGCCAGCAGCAAACGACAGCTGTACACAGATACGCAGTATTTT.

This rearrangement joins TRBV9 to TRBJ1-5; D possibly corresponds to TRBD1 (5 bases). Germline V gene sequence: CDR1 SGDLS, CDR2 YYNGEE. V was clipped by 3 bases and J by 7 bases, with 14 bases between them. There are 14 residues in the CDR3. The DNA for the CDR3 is TGTGCCAGCAGCGACCGACCCCAGGGACAGCCCCAGCATTTT. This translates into CASSDRPQGQPQHF.